These 4 T cell receptor beta chains were all obtained from the same sample, sequenced in a study of glioma-infiltrating T cells. Amplification of TCR alpha and beta CDR3 regions from RNA used iRepertoire nested multiplex PCR. TCRdb fed the multiplex PCR reads into MiXCR, producing one record per CDR3 protein. The sample holds over 130,000 distinct CDR3 sequences, about two fifths seen once. Sequences were obtained from glioma tissue, nonneoplastic brain tissue, or PBMCs (not recorded which). These receptors originate from a human donor with low-grade glioma or glioblastoma, undergoing nonglioma brain surgery, or in good health (not recorded which).

This clonotype was seen a few times. V usage is TRBV6-6 and J usage is TRBJ2-3; D could derive from TRBD1 or TRBD2 (6 bases each). CDR1 MNHNY and CDR2 SVGAGI come from the germline V gene (reference sequence). V gave up 2 bases and J gave up 5 bases, with 11 bases separating them. CDR3 length: 14 residues. CDR3 region: CASSYGGPVDTQYF. CDR3 coding DNA: TGTGCCAGCAGTTACGGGGGGCCTGTAGATACGCAGTATTTT.

V usage is TRBV27 and J usage is TRBJ2-7, with TRBD1 matching 8 bases. The CDR3 sequence is 13 residues long. V trimming: 8 bases; J trimming: 6 bases; junction bases outside the gene matches: 9. CDR1 is MNHEY, CDR2 SMNVEV, per germline (reference sequence). The CDR3 DNA is TGTGCCAGCTCACCAGACAGGGGAAGCGAGCAGTACTTC. Its translation: CASSPDRGSEQYF.

Sample share makes this clonotype medium-sized. The chain links TRBV28 to TRBJ1-5; D not resolved. The CDR3 contains 10 residues. Deletions cut 8 bases from V and 6 bases from J, with 5 bases between. Per the germline V gene, CDR1 is MDHEN and CDR2 is SYDVKM. This CDR3 is CASGRQPQHF. The CDR3 DNA is TGTGCCAGCGGACGTCAGCCCCAGCATTTT. Full variable domain (remainder filled in from reference TRBV28 and TRBJ1-5): DVKVTQSSRYLVKRTGEKVFLECVQDMDHENMFWYRQDPGLGLRLIYFSYDVKMKEKGDIPEGYSVSREKKERFSLILESASTNQTSMYLCASGRQPQHFGDGTRLSIL.

The sample holds many counts of this clonotype. V and J are TRBV15 and TRBJ2-5; the match to TRBD2 covers 7 bases. Germline V gene data show CDR1 as LNHNV and CDR2 as YYDKDF (reference sequence). J was trimmed by 5 bases and V by 3 bases; bases with no gene match: 0. The CDR3 extends over 12 amino acids. The CDR3 is CATSSGRETQYF. The CDR3 DNA reads TGTGCCACCAGCAGCGGGAGGGAGACCCAGTACTTC.